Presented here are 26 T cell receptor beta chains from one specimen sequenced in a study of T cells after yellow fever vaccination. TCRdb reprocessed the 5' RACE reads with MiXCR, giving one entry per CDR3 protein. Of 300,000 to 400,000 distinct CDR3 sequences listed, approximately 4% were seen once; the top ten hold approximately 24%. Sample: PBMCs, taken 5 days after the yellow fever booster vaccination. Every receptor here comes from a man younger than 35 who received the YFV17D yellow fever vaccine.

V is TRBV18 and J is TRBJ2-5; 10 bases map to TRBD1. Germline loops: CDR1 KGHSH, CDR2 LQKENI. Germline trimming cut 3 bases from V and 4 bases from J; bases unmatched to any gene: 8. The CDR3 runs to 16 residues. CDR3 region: CASSPGQGVWRETQYF. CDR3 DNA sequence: TGTGCCAGCTCACCCGGACAGGGGGTTTGGCGAGAGACCCAGTACTTC.

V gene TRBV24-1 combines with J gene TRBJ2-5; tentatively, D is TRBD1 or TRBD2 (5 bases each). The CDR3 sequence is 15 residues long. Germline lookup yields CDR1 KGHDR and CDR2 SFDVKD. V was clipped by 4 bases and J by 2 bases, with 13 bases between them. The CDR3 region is CATSDAGTGQETQYF. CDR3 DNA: TGTGCCACCAGTGACGCCGGGACGGGGCAAGAGACCCAGTACTTC.

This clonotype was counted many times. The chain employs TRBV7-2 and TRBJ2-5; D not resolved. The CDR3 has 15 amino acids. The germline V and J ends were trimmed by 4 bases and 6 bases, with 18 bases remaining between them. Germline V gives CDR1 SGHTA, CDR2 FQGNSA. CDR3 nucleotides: TGTGCCAGCAGCTCTCGGAGCCCCAAGGGCCAGACCCAGTACTTC. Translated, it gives CASSSRSPKGQTQYF.

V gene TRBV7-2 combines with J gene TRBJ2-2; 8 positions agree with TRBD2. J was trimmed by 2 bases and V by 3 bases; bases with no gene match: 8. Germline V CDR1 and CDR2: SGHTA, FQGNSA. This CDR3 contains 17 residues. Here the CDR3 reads CASSFSLAGANTGELFF. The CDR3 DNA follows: TGTGCCAGCAGCTTTAGCCTAGCGGGTGCAAACACCGGGGAGCTGTTTTTT.

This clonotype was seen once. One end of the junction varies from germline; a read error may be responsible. The CDR3 coding sequence is TGCGCCAGCTGCCAAGTCCTGGGCTTAGACTTTGGCTACACCTTC. Translating gives CASCQVLGLDFGYTF. V and J are TRBV4-1 and TRBJ1-2; D is uncertain. This CDR3 region has 15 residues. Per germline, CDR1 MGHRA and CDR2 YSYEKL.

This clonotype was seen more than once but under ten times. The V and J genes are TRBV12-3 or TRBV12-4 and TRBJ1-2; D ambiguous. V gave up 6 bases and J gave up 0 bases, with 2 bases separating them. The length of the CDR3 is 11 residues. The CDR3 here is CASRANYGYTF. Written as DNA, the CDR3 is TGTGCCAGCAGAGCTAACTATGGCTACACCTTC.

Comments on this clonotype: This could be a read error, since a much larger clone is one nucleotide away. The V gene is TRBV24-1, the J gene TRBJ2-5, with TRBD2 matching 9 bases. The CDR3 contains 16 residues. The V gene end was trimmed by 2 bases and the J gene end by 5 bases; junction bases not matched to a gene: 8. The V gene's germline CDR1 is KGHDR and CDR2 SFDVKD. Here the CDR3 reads CATSDSSGAPPETQYF. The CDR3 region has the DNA TGTGCCACCAGTGATTCTAGCGGGGCCCCCCCGGAGACCCAGTACTTC.

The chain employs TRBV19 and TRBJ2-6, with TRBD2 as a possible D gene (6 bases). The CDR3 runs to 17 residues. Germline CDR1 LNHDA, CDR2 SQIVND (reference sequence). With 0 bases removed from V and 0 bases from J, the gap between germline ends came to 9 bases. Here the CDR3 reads CASSIDWRDSGANVLTF. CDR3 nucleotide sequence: TGTGCCAGTAGTATAGATTGGCGGGACTCTGGGGCCAACGTCCTGACTTTC.

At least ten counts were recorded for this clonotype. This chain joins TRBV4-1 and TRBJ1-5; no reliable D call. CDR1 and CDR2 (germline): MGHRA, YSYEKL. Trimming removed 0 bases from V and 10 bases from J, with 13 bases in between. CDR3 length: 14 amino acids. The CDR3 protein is CASSQDHSLSPQHF. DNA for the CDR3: TGCGCCAGCAGCCAAGACCACAGCCTCTCTCCCCAGCATTTT.

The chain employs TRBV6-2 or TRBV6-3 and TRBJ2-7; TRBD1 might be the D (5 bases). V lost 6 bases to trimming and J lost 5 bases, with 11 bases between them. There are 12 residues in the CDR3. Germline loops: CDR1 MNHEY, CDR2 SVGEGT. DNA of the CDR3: TGTGCCAGCAGGACCCAGGACAACGAGCAGTACGTC. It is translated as CASRTQDNEQYV.

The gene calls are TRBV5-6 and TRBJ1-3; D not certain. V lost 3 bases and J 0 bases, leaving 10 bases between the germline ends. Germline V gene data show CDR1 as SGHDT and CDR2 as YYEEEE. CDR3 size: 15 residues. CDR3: CASSSSDGSGNTIYF. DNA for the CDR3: TGTGCCAGCAGCTCTTCGGACGGCTCTGGAAACACCATATATTTT.

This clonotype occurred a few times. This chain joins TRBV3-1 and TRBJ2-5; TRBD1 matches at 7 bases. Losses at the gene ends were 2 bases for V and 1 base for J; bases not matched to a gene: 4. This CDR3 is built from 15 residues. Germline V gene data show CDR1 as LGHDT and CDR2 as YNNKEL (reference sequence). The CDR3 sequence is CASSQFRDSQETQYF. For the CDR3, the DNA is TGTGCCAGCAGCCAATTCCGGGACAGCCAAGAGACCCAGTACTTC.

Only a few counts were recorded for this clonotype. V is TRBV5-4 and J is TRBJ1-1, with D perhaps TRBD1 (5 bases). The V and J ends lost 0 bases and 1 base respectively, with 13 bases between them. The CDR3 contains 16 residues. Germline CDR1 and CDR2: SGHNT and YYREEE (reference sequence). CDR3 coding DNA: TGTGCCAGCAGCTTGGACCAGGGCGTTTCGAACACTGAAGCTTTCTTT. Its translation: CASSLDQGVSNTEAFF. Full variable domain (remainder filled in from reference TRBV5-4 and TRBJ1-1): ETGVTQSPTHLIKTRGQQVTLRCSSQSGHNTVSWYQQALGQGPQFIFQYYREEENGRGNFPPRFSGLQFPNYSSELNVNALELDDSALYLCASSLDQGVSNTEAFFGQGTRLTVV.

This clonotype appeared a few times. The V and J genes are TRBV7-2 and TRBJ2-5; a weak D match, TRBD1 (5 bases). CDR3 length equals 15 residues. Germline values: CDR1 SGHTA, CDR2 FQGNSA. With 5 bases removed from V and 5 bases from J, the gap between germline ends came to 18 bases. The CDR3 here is CASSPLESSGETQYF. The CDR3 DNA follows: TGTGCCAGCAGCCCTCTGGAATCATCAGGGGAGACCCAGTACTTC.

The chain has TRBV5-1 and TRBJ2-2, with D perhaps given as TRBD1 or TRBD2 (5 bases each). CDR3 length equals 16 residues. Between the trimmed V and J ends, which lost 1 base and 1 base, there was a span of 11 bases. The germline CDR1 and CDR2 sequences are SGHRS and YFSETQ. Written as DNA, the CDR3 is TGCGCCAGCAGCTTGCGATCGGGGCTGAACACCGGGGAGCTGTTTTTT. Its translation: CASSLRSGLNTGELFF. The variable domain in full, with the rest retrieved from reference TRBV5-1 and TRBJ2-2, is KAGVTQTPRYLIKTRGQQVTLSCSPISGHRSVSWYQQTPGQGLQFLFEYFSETQRNKGNFPGRFSGRQFSNSRSEMNVSTLELGDSALYLCASSLRSGLNTGELFFGEGSRLTVL.

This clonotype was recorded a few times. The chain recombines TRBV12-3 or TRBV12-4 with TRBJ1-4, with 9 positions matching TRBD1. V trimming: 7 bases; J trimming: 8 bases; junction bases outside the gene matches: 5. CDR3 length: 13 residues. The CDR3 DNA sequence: TGTGCCAGCATGGGACAGGGAGAAGAAAAACTGTTTTTT. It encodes CASMGQGEEKLFF.

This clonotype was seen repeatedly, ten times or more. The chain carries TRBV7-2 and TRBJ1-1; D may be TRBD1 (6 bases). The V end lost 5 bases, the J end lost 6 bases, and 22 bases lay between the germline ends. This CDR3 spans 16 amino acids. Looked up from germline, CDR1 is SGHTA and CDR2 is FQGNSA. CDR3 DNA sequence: TGTGCCAGCAGCCGCTCCCGGGGGGCTTCTTTGGCTGAAGCTTTCTTT. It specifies CASSRSRGASLAEAFF.

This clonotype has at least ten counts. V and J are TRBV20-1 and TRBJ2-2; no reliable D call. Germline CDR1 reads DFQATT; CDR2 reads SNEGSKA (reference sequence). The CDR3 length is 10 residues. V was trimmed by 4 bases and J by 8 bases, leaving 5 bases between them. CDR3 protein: CSAIWGELFF. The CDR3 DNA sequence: TGCAGTGCTATTTGGGGGGAGCTGTTTTTT.

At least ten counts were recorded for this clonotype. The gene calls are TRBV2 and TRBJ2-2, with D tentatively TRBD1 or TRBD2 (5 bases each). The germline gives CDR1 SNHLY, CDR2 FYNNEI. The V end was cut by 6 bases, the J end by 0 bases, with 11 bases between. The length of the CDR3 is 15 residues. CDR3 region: CASSREFANTGELFF. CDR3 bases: TGTGCCAGCAGCAGGGAGTTCGCGAACACCGGGGAGCTGTTTTTT.

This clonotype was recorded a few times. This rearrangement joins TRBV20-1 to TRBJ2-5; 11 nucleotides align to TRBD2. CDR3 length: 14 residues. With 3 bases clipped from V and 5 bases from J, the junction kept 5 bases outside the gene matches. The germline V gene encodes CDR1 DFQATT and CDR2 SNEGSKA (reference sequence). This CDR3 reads CSASRLAGLETQYF. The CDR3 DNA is TGCAGTGCTAGCCGACTAGCGGGGTTGGAGACCCAGTACTTC.

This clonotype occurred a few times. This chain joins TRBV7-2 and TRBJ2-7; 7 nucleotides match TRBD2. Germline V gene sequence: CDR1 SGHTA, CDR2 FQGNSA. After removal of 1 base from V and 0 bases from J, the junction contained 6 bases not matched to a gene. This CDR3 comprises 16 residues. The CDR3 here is CASSLGGGEPSYEQYF. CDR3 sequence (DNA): TGTGCCAGCAGCTTAGGCGGGGGTGAACCCTCCTACGAGCAGTACTTC.

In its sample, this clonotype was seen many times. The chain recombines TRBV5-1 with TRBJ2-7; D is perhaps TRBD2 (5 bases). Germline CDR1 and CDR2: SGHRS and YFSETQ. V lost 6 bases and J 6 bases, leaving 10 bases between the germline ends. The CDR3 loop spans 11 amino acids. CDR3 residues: CASTGGGEQYV. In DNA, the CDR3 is TGCGCCAGCACAGGCGGAGGCGAGCAGTACGTC.

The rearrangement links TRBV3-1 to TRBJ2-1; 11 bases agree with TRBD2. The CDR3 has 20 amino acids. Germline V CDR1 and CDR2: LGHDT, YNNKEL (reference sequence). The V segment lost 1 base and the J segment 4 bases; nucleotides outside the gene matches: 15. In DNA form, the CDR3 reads TGTGCCAGCAGCCAAGCCGTCCTAGCGGGGGGCCTTACTTATTACAATGAGCAGTTCTTC. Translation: CASSQAVLAGGLTYYNEQFF.

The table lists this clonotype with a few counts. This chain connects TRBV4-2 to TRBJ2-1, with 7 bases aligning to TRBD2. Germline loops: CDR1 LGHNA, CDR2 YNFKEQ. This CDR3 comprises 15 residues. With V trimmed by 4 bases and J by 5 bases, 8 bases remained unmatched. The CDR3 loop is CASSPGEGADNEQFF. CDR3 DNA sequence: TGTGCCAGCAGCCCCGGGGAGGGTGCGGACAATGAGCAGTTCTTC.

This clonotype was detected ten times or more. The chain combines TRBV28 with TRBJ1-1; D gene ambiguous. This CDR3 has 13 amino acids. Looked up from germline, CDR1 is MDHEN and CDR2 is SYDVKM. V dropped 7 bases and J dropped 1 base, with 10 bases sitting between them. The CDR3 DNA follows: TGTGCCAGCACCAGGCCTAGGAACACTGAAGCTTTCTTT. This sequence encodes CASTRPRNTEAFF. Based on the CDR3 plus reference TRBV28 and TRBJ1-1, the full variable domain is DVKVTQSSRYLVKRTGEKVFLECVQDMDHENMFWYRQDPGLGLRLIYFSYDVKMKEKGDIPEGYSVSREKKERFSLILESASTNQTSMYLCASTRPRNTEAFFGQGTRLTVV.

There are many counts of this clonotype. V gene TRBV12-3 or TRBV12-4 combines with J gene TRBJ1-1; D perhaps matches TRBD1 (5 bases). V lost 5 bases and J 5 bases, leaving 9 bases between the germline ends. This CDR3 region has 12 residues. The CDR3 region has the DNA TGTGCCAGCAGTAGCAGGGTTACTGAAGCTTTCTTT. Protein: CASSSRVTEAFF.